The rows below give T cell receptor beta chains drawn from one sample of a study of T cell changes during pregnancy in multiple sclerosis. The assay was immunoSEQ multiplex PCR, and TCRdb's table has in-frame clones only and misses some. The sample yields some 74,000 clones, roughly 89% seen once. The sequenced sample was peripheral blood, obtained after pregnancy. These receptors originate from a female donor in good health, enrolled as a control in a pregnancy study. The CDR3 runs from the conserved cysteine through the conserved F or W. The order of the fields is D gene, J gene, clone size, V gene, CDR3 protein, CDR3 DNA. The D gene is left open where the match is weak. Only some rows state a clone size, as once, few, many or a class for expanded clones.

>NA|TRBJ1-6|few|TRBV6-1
CASSRRGNDSPLHF
TGTGCCAGCAGCCGGCGGGGAAATGATTCACCCCTCCACTTT
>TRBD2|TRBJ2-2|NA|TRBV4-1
CASSQDSRRGTPTGELFF
TGCGCCAGCAGCCAAGATTCGCGGCGGGGGACCCCCACCGGGGAGCTGTTTTTT
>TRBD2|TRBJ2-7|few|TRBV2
CASTGTSGGEQYF
TGTGCCAGCACCGGGACTAGCGGTGGCGAGCAGTACTTC
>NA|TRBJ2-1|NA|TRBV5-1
CASRTTRGRAYEQFF
TGCGCCAGCAGAACCACTAGGGGGAGGGCGTATGAGCAGTTCTTC
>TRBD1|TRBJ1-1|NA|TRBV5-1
CASSVRGRFEAFF
TGCGCCAGCAGCGTGAGGGGGCGATTTGAAGCTTTCTTT
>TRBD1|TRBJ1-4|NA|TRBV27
CASSLSEGAGEKLFF
TGTGCCAGCAGTTTATCTGAGGGGGCGGGGGAAAAACTGTTTTTT
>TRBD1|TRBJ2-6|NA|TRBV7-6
CASSLGTGATGANVLTF
TGTGCCAGCAGCTTGGGGACAGGGGCTACTGGGGCCAACGTCCTGACTTTC
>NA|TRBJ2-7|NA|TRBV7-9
CASSFDGLYEQYF
TGTGCCAGCAGCTTTGATGGGCTCTACGAGCAGTACTTC
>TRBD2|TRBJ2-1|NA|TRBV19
CASSLTSGGYNEQFF
TGTGCCAGTAGTCTTACTAGCGGGGGTTACAATGAGCAGTTCTTC
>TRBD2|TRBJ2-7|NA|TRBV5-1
CASSRGSGSYEQYF
TGCGCCAGCAGCCGCGGGAGCGGTTCCTACGAGCAGTACTTC
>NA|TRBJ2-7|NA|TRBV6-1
CASSEVRGYEQYF
TGTGCCAGCAGTGAAGTTCGCGGCTACGAGCAGTACTTC
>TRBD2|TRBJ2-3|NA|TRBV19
CASSTGLADTQYF
TGTGCCAGTAGTACAGGACTAGCGGATACGCAGTATTTT